This paragraph reports one T cell receptor (beta chain). Its specificity is not known. The entry originates in a study of cytomegalovirus exposure and HLA in healthy donors. Nominal health characterized the donors when sampled, though unrecorded immune exposures were likely. PCR was performed using 60 Vbeta and 13 Jbeta primers. The repertoire was sequenced with immunoSEQ multiplex PCR; TCRdb's copy has only in-frame clones and lacks some. The top ten hold roughly a tenth of the sample, which has roughly 150,000 clones, more than 60% seen once. Notes on the study in general: Specificity for CMV antigens was confirmed in vitro for a few of the CMV-associated chains. In a later analysis, approximately 15,000 TCR beta sequences were associated with HLA alleles at 0.05 false discovery rate.

CDR1 is PRHDT, CDR2 FYEKMQ, per germline (reference sequence). J lost 5 bases, V lost 5 bases, and 10 bases had no gene match. The CDR3 consists of 16 residues. The sample consisted of PBMCs. This receptor was obtained from a young man in good health and CMV-seropositive. The J gene is TRBJ1-5, the V gene TRBV13; TRBD1 matches at 9 bases. CDR3 residues: CASSGPDRTGDQPQHF. CDR3 DNA sequence: TGTGCCAGCAGCGGCCCGGATAGGACAGGGGATCAGCCCCAGCATTTT.